The text below deals with one TCR beta chain. Its antigen is unidentified. The record originates from a study of cytomegalovirus exposure and HLA in healthy donors. Whole-study context: There were about 85 million unique TCRs (from HLA-typed donors) in an early data release. Study observations and caveats: Trimming of TCR beta V- and J-genes showed a link, identified in a later analysis, to a missense DCLRE1C variant.

The primer mix had 60 Vbeta and 13 Jbeta primers. The repertoire was sequenced with immunoSEQ multiplex PCR; TCRdb's copy has only in-frame clones and lacks some. The sample records more than 85,000 clones, approximately 79% being singletons. The CDR3 consists of 16 residues. From germline, CDR1 is MGHDK and CDR2 SYGVNS. V gave up 1 base and J gave up 1 base, with 14 bases separating them. This chain uses TRBV25-1 with TRBJ2-7; weak D call: TRBD2 (6 bases). Source material: PBMCs. The origin of this receptor is a man between 25 and 39 years old in good health and CMV-seropositive. CDR3 amino acids: CASSEFETSRSYEQYF. CDR3 DNA: TGTGCCAGCAGTGAATTCGAGACTAGTCGTTCCTACGAGCAGTACTTC.